This entry is about one TCR beta chain. Ten or more counts support this clonotype. Its antigen target is currently unknown. No base quality information exists; no much larger clone differs at one position. These data originate in a study of spatial heterogeneity in lung cancer (dated by TCRdb to the late 2010s). A note on the overall study: Samples were obtained from over 70 patients with early-stage, untreated non-small cell lung cancer from the lung TRACERx cohort. In non-small cell lung cancer, the study made a quantitative comparison of TCR alpha and beta repertoires among multiple tumor regions, matched nontumor lung and blood. More beta-chain than alpha-chain transcripts were consistently detected, likely reflecting higher beta-chain transcript abundance. At surgery, both alpha and beta chains were TCR-sequenced in 200 to 250 tumor regions, fewer than 80 matched nontumor lung samples and 56 PBMC samples. TCR repertoire features were related to nonsynonymous mutation counts determined by whole-exome sequencing of tumor tissue. Follow-up PBMC samples were sequenced whenever the samples were available, and the median time to follow-up was around 2 years after resection. In the raw uncorrected reads, each unique combination of TCR and UMI appeared more than ten times on average. Study-wide conclusions, independent of this receptor: Confirming at a functional level the hypothesis that regional TCRs recognize regional mutations was considered to require additional single-cell paired TCR alpha and beta sequencing. Comparisons of baseline and follow-up blood repertoires included only 14 patients. Ubiquitous expanded tumor TCRs were detected in blood more often at tumor resection than at routine follow-up.

The library was obtained by 5' RACE. The data were produced on a NextSeq 500. To allow correction of PCR and sequencing errors, the TCR library protocol tagged every TCR cDNA molecule with a unique molecular identifier. The source study handled its data this way. TCR identification, UMI-based error correction and CDR3 extraction were all carried out with Decombinator tools. Expanded TCRs were defined as those above a frequency of 2 per 1,000, corresponding to the top 1% of the tumor frequency distribution. Each repertoire was subsampled 100 times to 5,000 TCRs, after which Renyi diversity was computed with the R vegan package. CDR3 similarity networks were built from amino acid triplet string-kernel similarity, with CDR3s being connected when pairwise similarity was above 0.82. TCRdb took the public reads, trimmed them with fastp at Q25, ran MiXCR for clone calling and kept in-frame beta chains. Each CDR3 protein appears once, grouped with its most common genes and DNA. The V and J calls were determined by TCRdb, not by the authors. In all, the sample holds around 27,000 distinct CDR3 sequences, and roughly 5.4% of those were seen once. The leading ten clones occupy roughly a quarter of the sample.

What this sample's time point label stands for: blood at routine non-recurrence follow-up after resection. Without any cell sorting, TCR sequencing was performed on whole RNA extracted either from tumor and nontumor lung tissue or from cryopreserved PBMC samples. Only patients with enough RNA available from two or more tumor regions were chosen for TCR sequencing. Counted from cysteine to phenylalanine, this CDR3 has 13 amino acids. Of the read, only the CDR3 DNA is kept; its 39 bases are in frame from base 1. The germline V gene (reference sequence) gives CDR1 as GTSNPN and CDR2 as SVGIG. V is pared back by 4 bases and J by 3 bases, with 7 bases lying between the germline termini.

Sequences were derived from PBMCs, sampled at follow-up. The rearranged chain carries TRBV30 and TRBJ2-6, with no reliable assignment of the D segment. The TCR originated in a female donor with early-stage non-small cell lung cancer. The DNA sequence is TGTGCCTGGACTCTGGGTGGGGCCAACGTCCTGACTTTC. Its translation is CAWTLGGANVLTF.